This T cell receptor beta chain was sequenced during a study of blood T cell repertoires in COVID-19. The overall study: Acute and convalescent COVID-19 specimens originated in the United States, Italy and Spain. The analysed material was cDNA or gDNA that came from T cells, B-cell-depleted T cells, or PBMCs.

The sample holds a few counts of this clone. Per the study methods: Counts of nucleated cells, estimated from reference gene primer amplification, were obtained. Repertoires were generated with immunoSEQ multiplex PCR, while TCRdb's copy carries only in-frame clones and drops some. The V and J calls and clone size were taken over from that table, and D and trimming were inferred from the DNA. The table records 140,000 to 150,000 clones, around 81% of them present only once. The ends were cut back, 1 base at V and 0 bases at J, with 7 bases in the middle. CDR3 length: 14 amino acids. Germline CDR1 SGHRS, CDR2 YFSETQ.

The V gene is TRBV5-1, the J gene TRBJ1-2; maybe TRBD1 (6 bases). The source is a human donor in a cohort sampled during active COVID-19. Sequencing was carried out using peripheral blood. The CDR3 region is CASSLQGPNYGYTF. The CDR3 coding sequence is TGCGCCAGCAGCTTGCAGGGGCCTAACTATGGCTACACCTTC.